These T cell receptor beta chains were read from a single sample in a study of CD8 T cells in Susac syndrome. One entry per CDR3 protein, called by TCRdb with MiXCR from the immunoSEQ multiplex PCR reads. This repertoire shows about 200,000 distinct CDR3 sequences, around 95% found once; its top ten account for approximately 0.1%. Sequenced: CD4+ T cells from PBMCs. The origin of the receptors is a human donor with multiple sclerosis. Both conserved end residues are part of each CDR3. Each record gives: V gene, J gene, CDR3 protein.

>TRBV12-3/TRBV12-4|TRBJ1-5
CASSLASTNQPQHF
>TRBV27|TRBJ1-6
CASSLLGVGSPLHF
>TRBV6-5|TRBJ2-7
CASSYNVENEQYF
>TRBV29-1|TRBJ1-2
CSIPGQGARVYGYTF
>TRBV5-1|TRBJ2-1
CASSSGLAVRDEQFF
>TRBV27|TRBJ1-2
CASSLTLTGGIGYTF
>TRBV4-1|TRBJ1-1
CASSQEGGWGTEAFF
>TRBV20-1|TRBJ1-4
CSARDQGGEKLFF
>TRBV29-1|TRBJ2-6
CSVTSGANVLTF
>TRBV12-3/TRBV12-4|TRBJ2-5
CASRGGSMKTQYF
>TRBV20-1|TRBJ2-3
CSAREPDSTDTQYF
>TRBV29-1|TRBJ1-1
CSGLGQGGTEAFF
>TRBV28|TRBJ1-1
CASSLNGGAFF
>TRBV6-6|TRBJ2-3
CASRLRQGPDTQYF
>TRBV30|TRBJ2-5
CASSVGSEETQYF
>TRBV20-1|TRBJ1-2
CSARDRTRLYGYTF
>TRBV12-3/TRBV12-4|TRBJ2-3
CASSLDLLTDTQYF
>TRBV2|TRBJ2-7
CASSGRAGEQYF
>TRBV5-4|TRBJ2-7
CASSPQGPGPYEQYF
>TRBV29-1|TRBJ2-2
CSVRLGSAGELFF
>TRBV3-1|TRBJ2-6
CASSLVGGGSGANVLTF
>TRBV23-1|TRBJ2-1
CASSQWEGTLGGEQFF
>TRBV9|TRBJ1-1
CASSVGAGGPGTEAFF
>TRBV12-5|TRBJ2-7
CASGWSGTGVSYEQYF
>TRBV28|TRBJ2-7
CASEGGGTYEQYF
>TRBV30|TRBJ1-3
CAWTWTLSSGNTIYF
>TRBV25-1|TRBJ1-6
CASSEYREDWALHF
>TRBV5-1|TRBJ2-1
CASSQIAGGYNEQFF